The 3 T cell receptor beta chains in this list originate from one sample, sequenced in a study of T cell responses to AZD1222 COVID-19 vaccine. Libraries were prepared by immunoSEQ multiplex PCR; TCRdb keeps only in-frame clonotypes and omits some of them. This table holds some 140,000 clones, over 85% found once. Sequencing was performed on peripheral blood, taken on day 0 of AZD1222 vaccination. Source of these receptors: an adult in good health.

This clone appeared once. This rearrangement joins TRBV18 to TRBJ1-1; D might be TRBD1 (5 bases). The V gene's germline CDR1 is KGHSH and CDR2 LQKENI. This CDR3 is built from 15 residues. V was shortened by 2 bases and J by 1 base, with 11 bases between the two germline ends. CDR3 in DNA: TGTGCCAGCTCACCAAGGGACCTCTCGAACACTGAAGCTTTCTTT. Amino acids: CASSPRDLSNTEAFF. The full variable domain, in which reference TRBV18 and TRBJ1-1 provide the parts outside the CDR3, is NAGVMQNPRHLVRRRGQEARLRCSPMKGHSHVYWYRQLPEEGLKFMVYLQKENIIDESGMPKERFSAEFPKEGPSILRIQQVVRGDSAAYFCASSPRDLSNTEAFFGQGTRLTVV.

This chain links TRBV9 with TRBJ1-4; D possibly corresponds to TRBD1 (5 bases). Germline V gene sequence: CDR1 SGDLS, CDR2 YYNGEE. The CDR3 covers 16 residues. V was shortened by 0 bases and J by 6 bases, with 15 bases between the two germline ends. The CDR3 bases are TGTGCCAGCAGCGTAGCGCCGGGGCAACCCGATGAAAAACTGTTTTTT. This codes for CASSVAPGQPDEKLFF.

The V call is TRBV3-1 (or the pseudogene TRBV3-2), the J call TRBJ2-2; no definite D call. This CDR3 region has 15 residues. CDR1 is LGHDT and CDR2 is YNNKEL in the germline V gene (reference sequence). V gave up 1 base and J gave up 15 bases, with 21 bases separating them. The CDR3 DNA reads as TGTGCCAGCAGCCAAGTCGAGTCCCCGCCGGGCGGAGTGTTTTTT. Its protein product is CASSQVESPPGGVFF.